One sample yielded the 15 T cell receptor beta chains listed below, sequenced in a study of T cells after yellow fever vaccination. Via MiXCR, TCRdb re-called the 5' RACE reads, giving one row per CDR3 protein. The sample lists approximately 300,000 distinct CDR3 sequences; around 6.8% were seen once. The sequences come from PBMCs, collected 45 days after the first yellow fever vaccination. These receptors were obtained from a man between 18 and 35 years old who received the YFV17D yellow fever vaccine.

This clonotype was seen more than once but under ten times. V usage is TRBV15 and J usage is TRBJ2-3, with 10 positions matching TRBD2. Trimming cost V 5 bases and J 6 bases; bases outside gene matches: 11. The CDR3 has 16 amino acids. Germline V gene sequence: CDR1 LNHNV, CDR2 YYDKDF (reference sequence). Written as DNA, the CDR3 is TGTGCCACCAGCTACACAAGCGGGGGGGCAGGCGATACGCAGTATTTT. Protein: CATSYTSGGAGDTQYF.

At least ten counts were recorded for this clonotype. The chain combines TRBV7-9 with TRBJ2-3; D unresolved. V was trimmed by 1 base and J by 10 bases, leaving 9 bases between them. The germline CDR1 and CDR2 sequences are SEHNR and FQNEAQ (reference sequence). CDR3 length: 12 amino acids. The CDR3 spells CASSLVGGAQYF. CDR3 sequence (DNA): TGTGCCAGCAGCTTAGTAGGCGGCGCGCAGTATTTT. The full variable domain, its missing parts supplied by reference TRBV7-9 and TRBJ2-3, is DTGVSQNPRHKITKRGQNVTFRCDPISEHNRLYWYRQTLGQGPEFLTYFQNEAQLEKSRLLSDRFSAERPKGSFSTLEIQRTEQGDSAMYLCASSLVGGAQYFGPGTRLTVL.

The V and J genes are TRBV6-5 and TRBJ2-3; 9 bases agree with TRBD2. In germline, CDR1 is MNHEY, CDR2 SVGAGI. The CDR3 runs to 19 residues. J was trimmed by 6 bases and V by 2 bases; bases with no gene match: 18. In DNA form, the CDR3 reads TGTGCCAGCAGTTACCCGGATGGGAGCGGGGGGCCTTCGGTGGATACGCAGTATTTT. It specifies CASSYPDGSGGPSVDTQYF.

This clonotype was seen only a few times. The chain employs TRBV4-1 and TRBJ2-1, with unresolved D. The V end lost 8 bases, the J end lost 0 bases, and 8 bases lay between the germline ends. The CDR3 loop spans 13 amino acids. CDR1 is MGHRA, CDR2 YSYEKL, per germline. The CDR3 DNA reads as TGCGCCAGCTTAGGGTCCTCCTACAATGAGCAGTTCTTC. Its protein is CASLGSSYNEQFF.

This clonotype was recorded at least ten times. The chain couples TRBV10-2 to TRBJ1-5, with D maybe TRBD1 (5 bases). The CDR3 runs 14 residues. V lost 3 bases and J lost 5, with 11 bases in between. The germline V gene has CDR1 WSHSY and CDR2 SAAADI. The CDR3 sequence is CASSDRSGDQPQHF. Here the CDR3 DNA reads TGCGCCAGCAGTGACCGGTCGGGGGATCAGCCCCAGCATTTT.

The rearrangement uses TRBV5-1 and TRBJ2-5; 7 bases fit TRBD2. The germline CDR1 and CDR2 sequences are SGHRS and YFSETQ. The CDR3 sequence is 14 residues long. J lost 3 bases, V lost 5 bases, and 7 bases had no gene match. The CDR3 nucleotides are TGCGCCAGCAGGCGGCAGGGAGGGGAAGAGACCCAGTACTTC. This codes for CASRRQGGEETQYF.

This clonotype was counted at least ten times. The V gene is TRBV28, the J gene TRBJ1-5; D remains ambiguous. This CDR3 spans 15 amino acids. The V end was cut by 6 bases, the J end by 7 bases, with 19 bases between. The germline CDR1 and CDR2 sequences are MDHEN and SYDVKM. The CDR3 loop reads CASSPSGRSGQPQHF. CDR3 in DNA: TGTGCCAGCAGCCCCTCGGGCAGGTCGGGACAGCCCCAGCATTTT.

This clonotype was detected ten times or more. The chain combines TRBV5-1 with TRBJ1-2; D may be TRBD1 (5 bases). The CDR3 totals 13 residues. V was cut by 7 bases and J by 3 bases, with 13 bases left in between. Germline CDR1 and CDR2: SGHRS and YFSETQ. CDR3 sequence (DNA): TGCGCCAGCTCAGCGGGGGAGCACTATGGCTACACCTTC. It specifies CASSAGEHYGYTF. The full variable domain, completed using reference TRBV5-1 and TRBJ1-2, is KAGVTQTPRYLIKTRGQQVTLSCSPISGHRSVSWYQQTPGQGLQFLFEYFSETQRNKGNFPGRFSGRQFSNSRSEMNVSTLELGDSALYLCASSAGEHYGYTFGSGTRLTVV.

This clonotype occurred a few times. The genes are TRBV20-1 and TRBJ1-1, with TRBD1 identical over 7 bases. The CDR3 has 13 residues. V lost 3 bases, J lost 1 base, and 2 bases stayed unmatched. Germline CDR1 and CDR2: DFQATT and SNEGSKA (reference sequence). CDR3 nucleotide sequence: TGCAGTGCTAGCCGGGACAGGAACACTGAAGCTTTCTTT. Translated, it gives CSASRDRNTEAFF.

This clonotype appeared a few times. The chain is built from TRBV7-2 and TRBJ1-6, with D unresolved. The germline V gene has CDR1 SGHTA and CDR2 FQGNSA. The germline V and J ends were trimmed by 5 bases and 2 bases, with 10 bases remaining between them. The CDR3 consists of 15 residues. CDR3 amino acids: CASSTLRTYNSPLHF. The CDR3 DNA reads as TGTGCCAGCAGCACTTTGCGGACCTATAATTCACCCCTCCACTTT.

This clonotype was found a few times. The chain uses TRBV9 and TRBJ2-2, with D perhaps TRBD1 (6 bases). Germline-derived CDR1 and CDR2 are SGDLS and YYNGEE. V dropped 2 bases and J dropped 6 bases, with 11 bases sitting between them. This CDR3 is built from 14 residues. The CDR3 protein is CASSVAGVPGELFF. CDR3 DNA: TGTGCCAGCAGCGTGGCAGGGGTACCCGGGGAGCTGTTTTTT.

This clonotype was detected only a few times. The V and J genes are TRBV6-5 and TRBJ1-5; 8 nucleotides line up with TRBD1. This CDR3 comprises 15 residues. CDR1 MNHEY and CDR2 SVGAGI come from the germline V gene. The V gene end was trimmed by 4 bases and the J gene end by 5 bases; junction bases not matched to a gene: 7. In DNA, the CDR3 is TGTGCCAGCAGTTCAGGGGGCGCGGGAGATCAGCCCCAGCATTTT. As protein: CASSSGGAGDQPQHF.

This clonotype was observed a few times. The chain recombines TRBV5-6 with TRBJ2-1; 7 bases are a match to TRBD2. The V gene's germline CDR1 is SGHDT and CDR2 YYEEEE. Trimming at V came to 7 bases and at J to 0 bases, leaving 4 bases not matched to a gene. This CDR3 has 14 amino acids. CDR3 in amino acids: CASEPGGSYNEQFF. In nucleotides, the CDR3 is TGTGCCAGCGAACCGGGGGGCTCCTACAATGAGCAGTTCTTC.

This clonotype was found many times. This chain joins TRBV20-1 and TRBJ2-7, with a possible D match to TRBD1 (6 bases). The CDR3 is 13 amino acids. Germline lookup yields CDR1 DFQATT and CDR2 SNEGSKA (reference sequence). Deletions cut 2 bases from V and 2 bases from J, with 10 bases between. The CDR3 DNA sequence: TGCAGTGCTAGACGGACAGAAGCCTACGAGCAGTACGTC. Its protein is CSARRTEAYEQYV.

This clonotype has just a few counts. V and J are TRBV5-1 and TRBJ2-5; 9 bases match TRBD1. V dropped 1 base and J dropped 3; count of bases not matched to a gene: 7. The CDR3 has 16 residues. Per germline, CDR1 SGHRS and CDR2 YFSETQ. The CDR3 region has the DNA TGCGCCAGCAGCTTGAGGGGGACAGGGCAGGAAGAGACCCAGTACTTC. Translated, it gives CASSLRGTGQEETQYF.